This T cell receptor beta chain is from a study of blood T cell repertoires in COVID-19 (dated by TCRdb to 2020 to 2021). About the study as a whole: Collaborator samples came from the United States, Italy and Spain and covered acute and convalescent phases of COVID-19. The prospective study material was composed of cDNA or gDNA derived from T cells, B-cell-depleted T cells, or PBMCs. Subjects who had been exposed to COVID-19, were actively infected with it, or had recovered from it provided the deeply sampled blood TCRbeta repertoires that made up the dataset. The repertoires were made available in a free public database intended to serve as a resource for research on the immune response to SARS-CoV-2. Samples came from the ongoing ImmuneRACE study (first 160 participants) plus 1,254 subjects from 6 global collaborators. Nearly every sample came with metadata listing a de-identified subject ID, COVID-19 status, age in years and sex. Where available, HLA class I and class II types were obtained from metadata supplied by the sample provider rather than from assay-based typing.

The germline ends are 13 bases apart after V is trimmed by 0 bases and J by 5 bases. From the cysteine through the phenylalanine, the CDR3 covers 15 amino acids. Just the 45-base CDR3 DNA is kept, in frame starting at base 1. CDR1 and CDR2 are read off the germline V gene (reference sequence) as LGHDT and YNNKEL. In the prospective study, participants were about 18 to 100 years old, resided in approximately 25 geographic areas of the United States, and were enrolled through a virtual design. In the prospective study, cohorts were assigned on the basis of participant-reported clinical history obtained from a screening survey and a study questionnaire. Recovered participants in ImmuneRACE Cohort 3 were defined by two consecutive negative NP/OP PCR tests, clearance by a healthcare professional, or resolution of symptoms. Each participant in the prospective study had whole blood, serum and a nasopharyngeal or oropharyngeal swab collected by mobile phlebotomists. Prospective study participants could optionally give additional blood draws and questionnaires over an approximately 2-month period. Blood samples from the prospective study were shipped frozen or at room temperature prior to DNA extraction.

TCRbeta CDR3 regions were amplified from genomic DNA using the immunoSEQ Assay, a bias-controlled multiplex PCR. The paper's processing steps were these. The number of nucleated cells in each sample was estimated by amplification of reference gene primers within the assay. To quantify the absolute abundance of each unique TCRbeta CDR3 rearrangement, sequence reads were collapsed and filtered. Productive Simpson clonality was computed per sample as the square root of Simpson's diversity index over productive rearrangements. Entries here come from immuneACCESS through TCRdb and include only in-frame sequences with V and J called. Some clones fail to appear in such tables; in the studies checked, an unresolved V gene covers under half of the shortfall, and the cause of the remainder is unknown. The V and J calls and the clone size are those of that table, but D and trimming were determined from the DNA. Counted in this sample were about 100,000 clones; 65% to 90% of them appeared once. The top ten clonotypes cover approximately 2.4% of the sample.

What the research found in general, with its limitations: The quantity of clinical and demographic metadata differed by source and by participant and was supplied without curation.

Details on this clone: What antigen it recognizes has not been identified. No clone much larger than this one lies a single base away; base qualities are absent.

This TCR came from a woman between 50 and 59 years old who had recovered from COVID-19. The chain is assembled from TRBV3-1 (or the pseudogene TRBV3-2) and TRBJ2-5; the best D guess is TRBD1, with 5 bases matching. Source material: PBMCs or T cells enriched from blood (not recorded which). The CDR3 protein is CASSQDVGRVETQYF. In nucleotides, the sequence is TGTGCCAGCAGCCAAGATGTGGGCAGGGTGGAGACCCAGTACTTC.